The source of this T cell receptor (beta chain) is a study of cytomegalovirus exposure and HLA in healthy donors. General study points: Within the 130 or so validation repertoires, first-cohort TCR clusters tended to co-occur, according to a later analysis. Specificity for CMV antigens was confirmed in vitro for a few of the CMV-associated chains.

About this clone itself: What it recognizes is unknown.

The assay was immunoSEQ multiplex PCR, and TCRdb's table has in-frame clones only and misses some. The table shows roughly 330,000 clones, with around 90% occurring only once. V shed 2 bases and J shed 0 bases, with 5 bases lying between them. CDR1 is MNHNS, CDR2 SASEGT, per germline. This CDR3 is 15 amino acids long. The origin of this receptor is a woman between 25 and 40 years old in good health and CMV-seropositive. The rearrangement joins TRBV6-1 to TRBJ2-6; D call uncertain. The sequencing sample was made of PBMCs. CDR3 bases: TGTGCCAGCAGTGAACGGGCCTCTGGGGCCAACGTCCTGACTTTC. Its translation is CASSERASGANVLTF.